Listed below are T cell receptor beta chains from one sample, sequenced in a study of blood T cell repertoires in COVID-19. TCRdb's table, derived via immunoSEQ multiplex PCR, lists solely in-frame clones and lacks some. The sample contains roughly 300,000 clones, just under 90% of which appear only once. Sequencing was carried out using peripheral blood. These receptors came from a woman aged 30 to 39 with COVID-19, enrolled during active disease. Each CDR3 is given with its conserved first and last residue. A D gene is named only where the DNA matches it firmly. The size of a clone is reported for some rows only, either as once, few or many, or as a class for expanded clones.

d_call	clone_size	v_call	j_call	cdr3_length	cdr3_aa	cdr3_nt
.	.	TRBV29-1	TRBJ1-1	13	CSVVVGPNTEAFF	TGCAGCGTTGTTGTTGGGCCGAACACTGAAGCTTTCTTT
.	.	TRBV6-5	TRBJ1-3	11	CASRGLGTIYF	TGTGCCAGCAGGGGCCTGGGCACCATATATTTT
.	.	TRBV30	TRBJ1-2	13	CAWSLQGLGGYTF	TGTGCCTGGAGTCTTCAGGGGCTAGGTGGCTACACCTTC
TRBD2	.	TRBV11-3	TRBJ2-3	15	CASSLGTRRSDTQYF	TGTGCCAGCAGCTTAGGGACTAGGAGATCAGATACGCAGTATTTT
TRBD1	few	TRBV5-5	TRBJ1-5	16	CASSSTGGEGIQPQHF	TGTGCCAGCAGCTCCACAGGGGGCGAAGGAATTCAGCCCCAGCATTTT
.	.	TRBV18	TRBJ1-5	13	CASSLQGPQPQHF	TGTGCCAGCTCATTACAGGGACCCCAGCCCCAGCATTTT
.	.	TRBV7-9	TRBJ2-5	15	CASSHIRGLQETQYF	TGTGCCAGCAGCCACATTCGGGGGTTGCAAGAGACCCAGTACTTC
TRBD1	.	TRBV7-8	TRBJ2-1	13	CASSVDRANEQFF	TGTGCCAGCAGCGTTGACAGGGCGAATGAGCAGTTCTTC
TRBD2	few	TRBV4-1	TRBJ2-2	16	CASSPSGGSNTGELFF	TGCGCCAGCAGCCCAAGCGGGGGTTCGAACACCGGGGAGCTGTTTTTT
.	.	TRBV5-1	TRBJ2-3	16	CASSPGGAPLPNTQYF	TGCGCCAGCAGCCCTGGGGGGGCCCCACTACCAAATACGCAGTATTTT
TRBD1	.	TRBV6-5	TRBJ1-1	13	CASSTGQVTEAFF	TGTGCCAGCAGCACAGGACAGGTCACTGAAGCTTTCTTT
.	.	TRBV5-1	TRBJ1-3	14	CASSPAGDRNTIYF	TGCGCCAGCAGCCCCGCCGGGGATAGAAACACCATATATTTT
TRBD1	.	TRBV15	TRBJ2-7	15	CATSRGTGGNDEQYF	TGTGCCACCAGCCGGGGGACAGGGGGTAACGACGAGCAGTACTTC
.	.	TRBV25-1	TRBJ1-2	16	CASSELPTGGVLGYTF	TGTGCCAGCAGTGAACTCCCGACGGGGGGTGTACTTGGCTACACCTTC
TRBD1	.	TRBV6-6	TRBJ2-3	15	CASSYPDRGGDTQYF	TGTGCCAGCAGTTACCCGGACAGGGGAGGGGATACGCAGTATTTT
.	.	TRBV20-1	TRBJ2-5	11	CSARSRGTQYF	TGCAGTGCTAGATCAAGAGGGACCCAGTACTTC
.	.	TRBV18	TRBJ2-7	13	CASSTTGSSEQYF	TGTGCCAGCTCAACGACAGGCTCTTCCGAGCAGTACTTC
.	.	TRBV9	TRBJ1-1	14	CASSVATEGTEAFF	TGTGCCAGCAGCGTAGCTACAGAGGGCACTGAAGCTTTCTTT
.	once	TRBV12-2	TRBJ2-6	17	CPTAGRDTAPGANVLTF	TGTCCTACGGCGGGCAGGGACACTGCCCCTGGGGCCAACGTCCTGACTTTC
TRBD2	.	TRBV4-3	TRBJ2-7	16	CASSQTLAGVSYEQYF	TGCGCCAGCAGCCAAACACTAGCGGGGGTCTCCTACGAGCAGTACTTC
.	once	TRBV3-1/TRBV3-2	TRBJ2-5	12	CASRGLQETQYF	TGTGCCAGCAGGGGGCTCCAAGAGACCCAGTACTTC
.	.	TRBV6-2/TRBV6-3	TRBJ1-5	15	CASSSVPGGNQPQHF	TGTGCCAGCAGTTCAGTCCCGGGGGGCAATCAGCCCCAGCATTTT